The 17 T cell receptor beta chains reported below all come from one sample, sequenced in a study of CD8 T cells in ankylosing spondylitis. MiXCR was run by TCRdb on the 5' RACE reads, yielding one entry per CDR3 protein. The repertoire holds 190,000 or so distinct CDR3 sequences, with about 13% as singletons. The sequencing input was blood, either unsorted or a sorted T cell fraction (not recorded which). These receptors all come from a male donor with ankylosing spondylitis or in good health (not recorded which).

The J gene is TRBJ2-1, the V gene TRBV10-3, with 8 bases identical to TRBD2. Germline-derived CDR1 and CDR2 are ENHRY and SYGVKD. This CDR3 has 15 residues. V gave up 2 bases and J gave up 2 bases; unmatched junction bases: 2. DNA for the CDR3: TGTGCCATCAGTGAGCCGACTAGCGCCTACAATGAGCAGTTCTTC. Translated, it gives CAISEPTSAYNEQFF.

The V call is TRBV11-2, the J call TRBJ2-5, with D possibly matching TRBD1 (6 bases). V was pared by 5 bases and J by 1 base, with 14 bases between. The V gene's germline CDR1 is SGHAT and CDR2 FQNNGV. This CDR3 is built from 15 residues. The CDR3 DNA reads as TGTGCCAGCAGCCAACGGACAGCGTCCCAAGAGACCCAGTACTTC. Its protein product is CASSQRTASQETQYF.

V is TRBV12-3 or TRBV12-4 and J is TRBJ2-3; TRBD1 matches 7 bases. The CDR3 totals 12 residues. Trimming cost V 8 bases and J 4 bases; bases outside gene matches: 3. The CDR3 here is CASGTAPDTQYF. CDR3 DNA: TGTGCCAGCGGGACAGCGCCAGATACGCAGTATTTT.

The chain has TRBV4-1 and TRBJ2-1; TRBD2 agrees at 16 bases. Germline V gives CDR1 MGHRA, CDR2 YSYEKL. J was trimmed by 10 bases and V by 0 bases; bases with no gene match: 9. The CDR3 has 18 residues. CDR3 sequence reads: CASSQEGLAGGPLREQFF. In DNA form, the CDR3 reads TGCGCCAGCAGCCAAGAGGGACTAGCGGGGGGGCCCTTACGGGAGCAGTTCTTC.

In its sample, this clonotype was seen a few times. V is TRBV5-1 and J is TRBJ2-3; TRBD1 matches at 12 bases. V lost 4 bases, J lost 3 bases, and 6 bases stayed unmatched. There are 16 residues in the CDR3. Germline CDR1 SGHRS, CDR2 YFSETQ. In nucleotides, the CDR3 is TGCGCCAGCAGCACCGGGACAGGGGGCGCGACAGATACGCAGTATTTT. Encoded protein: CASSTGTGGATDTQYF. The full variable domain, rest sourced from reference TRBV5-1 and TRBJ2-3, is KAGVTQTPRYLIKTRGQQVTLSCSPISGHRSVSWYQQTPGQGLQFLFEYFSETQRNKGNFPGRFSGRQFSNSRSEMNVSTLELGDSALYLCASSTGTGGATDTQYFGPGTRLTVL.

This clonotype turned up a few times. The chain joins TRBV12-3 or TRBV12-4 to TRBJ1-3, with D unresolved. The CDR3 contains 15 residues. V lost 1 base to trimming and J lost 0 bases, with 7 bases between them. The CDR3 loop is CASSLVGISGNTIYF. CDR3 DNA sequence: TGTGCCAGCAGTTTAGTTGGTATCTCTGGAAACACCATATATTTT.

J is TRBJ2-7 and V is TRBV4-1; a possible D gene is TRBD1 (5 bases). The CDR3 spans 12 residues. Germline V gene lookup returns CDR1 MGHRA and CDR2 YSYEKL. The V and J ends lost 2 bases and 4 bases respectively, with 6 bases between them. This CDR3 reads CASSQQGYEQYF. The CDR3 DNA follows: TGCGCCAGCAGCCAACAGGGTTACGAGCAGTACTTC.

The chain has TRBV7-2 and TRBJ2-1; D possibly uses TRBD1 or TRBD2 (7 bases each). The CDR3 is made up of 17 amino acids. Germline V gives CDR1 SGHTA, CDR2 FQGNSA. V gave up 4 bases and J gave up 7 bases, with 23 bases separating them. The CDR3 is CASSSYLGGGSRNEQFF. The CDR3 DNA follows: TGTGCCAGCAGCTCCTACCTAGGGGGCGGGAGTAGAAATGAGCAGTTCTTC. The complete variable domain, with remaining parts taken from reference TRBV7-2 and TRBJ2-1, reads GAGVSQSPSNKVTEKGKDVELRCDPISGHTALYWYRQSLGQGLEFLIYFQGNSAPDKSGLPSDRFSAERTGGSVSTLTIQRTQQEDSAVYLCASSSYLGGGSRNEQFFGPGTRLTVL.

The chain is built from TRBV5-1 and TRBJ1-1, with a possible D match to TRBD1 (5 bases). Between the trimmed V and J ends, which lost 0 bases and 5 bases, there was a span of 11 bases. Germline V gene lookup returns CDR1 SGHRS and CDR2 YFSETQ. The CDR3 sequence is 14 residues long. Here the CDR3 reads CASSLAAGITEAFF. CDR3 in DNA: TGCGCCAGCAGCTTGGCCGCAGGGATAACTGAAGCTTTCTTT.

The V call is TRBV5-1, the J call TRBJ2-3; D might be TRBD2 (6 bases). V shed 0 bases and J shed 0 bases, with 17 bases lying between them. The CDR3 is 18 residues long. Germline V gene lookup returns CDR1 SGHRS and CDR2 YFSETQ. The CDR3: CASSLGQEGVSSTDTQYF. The CDR3 region has the DNA TGCGCCAGCAGCTTGGGGCAGGAGGGCGTCTCTAGCACAGATACGCAGTATTTT.

This clonotype was counted between two and nine times. This chain uses TRBV7-9 with TRBJ2-3, with TRBD1 identical over 8 bases. Germline CDR1 is SEHNR and CDR2 is FQNEAQ (reference sequence). The V and J ends lost 5 bases and 3 bases, in that order; junction bases with no gene match: 7. The CDR3 has 15 amino acids. The CDR3 region has the DNA TGTGCCAGCAGCCGGACAGGGAAGGGGACAGATACGCAGTATTTT. Its translation: CASSRTGKGTDTQYF.

The rearrangement links TRBV20-1 to TRBJ2-7; 7 bases map to TRBD2. The germline V gene encodes CDR1 DFQATT and CDR2 SNEGSKA (reference sequence). Germline trimming cut 1 base from V and 2 bases from J; bases unmatched to any gene: 8. This CDR3 is built from 15 residues. The CDR3 spells CSARVLGEGPYEQYF. DNA of the CDR3: TGCAGTGCTAGAGTTTTGGGGGAGGGTCCCTACGAGCAGTACTTC.

The chain has TRBV9 and TRBJ2-7; D not certain. The length of the CDR3 is 13 residues. The V end lost 2 bases, the J end lost 0 bases, and 6 bases lay between the germline ends. The germline V gene has CDR1 SGDLS and CDR2 YYNGEE. This CDR3 reads CASSVASSYEQYF. The CDR3 DNA sequence: TGTGCCAGCAGCGTGGCGAGCTCCTACGAGCAGTACTTC.

This clonotype has just a few counts. The gene calls are TRBV30 and TRBJ1-1, with a tentative D call TRBD1 (5 bases). Trimming shortened V by 1 base and J by 9 bases, and 12 bases separated the two germline ends. Germline values: CDR1 GTSNPN, CDR2 SVGIG (reference sequence). The CDR3 consists of 12 residues. The CDR3 coding sequence is TGTGCCTGGAGTGAACTGGACATGCAAGCTTTCTTT. Translation gives CAWSELDMQAFF.

This clonotype has a handful of counts. The DNA of the CDR3 is TGCAGCGTTGAAGGGAGGGCCGATGGCTACACCTTC. Its protein is CSVEGRADGYTF. The chain employs TRBV29-1 and TRBJ1-2; D is ambiguous. V was shortened by 1 base and J by 6 bases, with 9 bases between the two germline ends. The CDR3 is 12 residues long. CDR1 and CDR2 (germline): SQVTM, ANQGSEA.

This clonotype was counted a few times. The J gene is TRBJ1-1, the V gene TRBV5-1, with D hard to call. CDR3 length equals 14 residues. Germline V gives CDR1 SGHRS, CDR2 YFSETQ. Trimming stripped 0 bases from V and 6 bases from J, with 12 bases between. CDR3: CASSLGSVRSEAFF. Written as DNA, the CDR3 is TGCGCCAGCAGCTTGGGATCCGTCCGGTCTGAAGCTTTCTTT.

This clonotype has just a few counts. The chain recombines TRBV5-1 with TRBJ2-1, with 12 nucleotides matching TRBD2. CDR1 SGHRS and CDR2 YFSETQ come from the germline V gene. The CDR3 is made up of 17 amino acids. V was pared by 3 bases and J by 8 bases, with 12 bases of the junction left unmatched. CDR3 loop: CASSSNYLAGGRDEQFF. The CDR3 DNA sequence: TGCGCCAGCAGCTCTAACTACCTAGCGGGGGGGCGAGATGAGCAGTTCTTC.